Given below is one TCR beta chain in context. Its antigen is not identified. The data were taken from a study of T cells in Graves' hyperthyroidism and ophthalmopathy. Whole-study results and caveats: Appearing also in blood were most of the thyroid clonotypes expanded above 0.001. Model output signaled ophthalmopathy a median approximately six months ahead of onset. From stable hyperthyroidism, ophthalmopathy was separated by a 13 V-J model.

TCR beta CDR3 region amplification was performed from RNA transcripts. The TCR CDR3 first-round RT-PCR relied on the HTBI primer set. Using its own MiXCR run on the multiplex PCR reads, TCRdb lists one record per CDR3 protein. This sample has roughly 750,000 distinct CDR3 sequences, with 16% found just once. V was pared by 6 bases and J by 6 bases, with 10 bases of the junction left unmatched. This CDR3 is built from 15 residues. Researchers defined stable Graves' hyperthyroidism as no ophthalmopathy progression within 18 months. This TCR came from a man between 18 and 35 years old with Graves' hyperthyroidism. Material: blood. The chain is built from TRBV12-3 or TRBV12-4 and TRBJ2-2; 7 bases are a match to TRBD2. The CDR3 DNA sequence: TGTGCCAGCAGATCCGGGAGGAGGGGCCCCGGGGAGCTGTTTTTT. The encoded protein is CASRSGRRGPGELFF.